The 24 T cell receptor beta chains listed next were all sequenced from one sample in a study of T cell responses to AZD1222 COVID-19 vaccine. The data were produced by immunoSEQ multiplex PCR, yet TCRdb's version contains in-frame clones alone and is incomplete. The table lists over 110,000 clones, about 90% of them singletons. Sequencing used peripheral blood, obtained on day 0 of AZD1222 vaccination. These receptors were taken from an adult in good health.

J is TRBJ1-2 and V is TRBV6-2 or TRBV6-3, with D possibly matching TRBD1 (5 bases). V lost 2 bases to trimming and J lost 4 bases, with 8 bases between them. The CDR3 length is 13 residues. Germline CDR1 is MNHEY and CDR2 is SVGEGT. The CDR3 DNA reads TGTGCCAGCAGTTACCGGGACGGCTATGGCTACACCTTC. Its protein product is CASSYRDGYGYTF.

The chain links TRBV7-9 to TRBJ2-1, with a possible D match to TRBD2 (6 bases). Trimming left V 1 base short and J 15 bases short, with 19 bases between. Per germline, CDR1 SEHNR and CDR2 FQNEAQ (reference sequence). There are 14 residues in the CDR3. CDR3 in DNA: TGTGCCAGCAGCTTAGATCCGGGAGCCTCACCCGCGTTCTTC. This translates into CASSLDPGASPAFF.

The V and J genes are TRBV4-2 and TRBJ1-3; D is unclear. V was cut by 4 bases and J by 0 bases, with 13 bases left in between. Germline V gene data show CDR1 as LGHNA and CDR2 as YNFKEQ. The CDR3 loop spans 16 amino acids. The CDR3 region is CASSPGPLPSGNTIYF. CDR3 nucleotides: TGTGCCAGCAGCCCCGGACCTCTTCCCTCTGGAAACACCATATATTTT.

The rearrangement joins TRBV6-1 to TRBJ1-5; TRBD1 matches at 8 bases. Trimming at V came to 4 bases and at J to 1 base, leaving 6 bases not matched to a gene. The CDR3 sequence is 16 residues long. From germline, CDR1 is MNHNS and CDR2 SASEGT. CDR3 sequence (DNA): TGTGCCAGCAGTGCGATCCGGACAGGGAGCAATCAGCCCCAGCATTTT. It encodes CASSAIRTGSNQPQHF.

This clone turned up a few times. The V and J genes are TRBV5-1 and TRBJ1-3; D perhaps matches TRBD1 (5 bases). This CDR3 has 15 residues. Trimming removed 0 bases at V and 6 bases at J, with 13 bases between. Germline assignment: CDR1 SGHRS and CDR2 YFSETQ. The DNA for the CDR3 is TGCGCCAGCAGCTTGGCCCCCCCAGGGACAAACACCATATATTTT. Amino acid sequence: CASSLAPPGTNTIYF.

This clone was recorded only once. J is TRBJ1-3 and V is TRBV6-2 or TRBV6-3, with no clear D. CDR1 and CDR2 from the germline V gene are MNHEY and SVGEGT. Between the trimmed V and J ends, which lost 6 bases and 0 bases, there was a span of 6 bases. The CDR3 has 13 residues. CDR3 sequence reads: CASSRGSGNTIYF. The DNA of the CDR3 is TGTGCCAGCAGCCGAGGCTCTGGAAACACCATATATTTT.

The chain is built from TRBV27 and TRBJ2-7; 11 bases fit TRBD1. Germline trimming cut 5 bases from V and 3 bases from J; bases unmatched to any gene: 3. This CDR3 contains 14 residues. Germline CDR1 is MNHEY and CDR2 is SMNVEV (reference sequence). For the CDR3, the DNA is TGTGCCAGCAGTCCCGGGACAGGGGGCTACGAGCAGTACTTC. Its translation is CASSPGTGGYEQYF.

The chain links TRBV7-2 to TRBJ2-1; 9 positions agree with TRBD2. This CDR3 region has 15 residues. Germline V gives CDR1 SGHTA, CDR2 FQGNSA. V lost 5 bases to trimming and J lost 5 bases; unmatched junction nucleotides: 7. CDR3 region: CASSPGTSQNNEQFF. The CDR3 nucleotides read TGTGCCAGCAGCCCCGGGACTAGCCAAAACAATGAGCAGTTCTTC.

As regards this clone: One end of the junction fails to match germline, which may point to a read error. The CDR3 sequence is CASSLKRQKNSPLHF. The CDR3 nucleotides are TGTGCTAGCAGCTTAAAACGACAGAAAAATTCACCCCTCCACTTT. V usage is TRBV7-7 and J usage is TRBJ1-6, with D maybe TRBD1 (5 bases). Germline-derived CDR1 and CDR2 are SSHAT and FNYEAQ (reference sequence). CDR3 size: 15 residues.

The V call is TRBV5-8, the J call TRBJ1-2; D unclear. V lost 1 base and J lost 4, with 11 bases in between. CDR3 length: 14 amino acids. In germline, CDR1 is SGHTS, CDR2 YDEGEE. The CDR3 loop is CASSLPEGSYGYTF. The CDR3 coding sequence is TGTGCCAGCAGCTTGCCTGAGGGTAGCTATGGCTACACCTTC.

CDR3 DNA: TGTGCCTGGAGCCCCAGTGGACAGGGGGAATGGGTCAAAAACATTCAGTACTTC. This gives the protein CAWSPSGQGEWVKNIQYF. The V and J genes are TRBV30 and TRBJ2-4, with 10 bases fitting TRBD1. This CDR3 is 18 amino acids long. With V trimmed by 3 bases and J by 3 bases, 14 bases remained unmatched. Germline CDR1 GTSNPN, CDR2 SVGIG (reference sequence).

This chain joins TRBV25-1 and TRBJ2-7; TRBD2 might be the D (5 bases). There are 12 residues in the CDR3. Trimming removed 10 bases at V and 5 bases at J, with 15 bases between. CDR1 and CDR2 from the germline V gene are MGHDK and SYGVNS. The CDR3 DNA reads TGTGCCACCGGGATCGCACTCAACGAGCAGTACTTC. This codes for CATGIALNEQYF.

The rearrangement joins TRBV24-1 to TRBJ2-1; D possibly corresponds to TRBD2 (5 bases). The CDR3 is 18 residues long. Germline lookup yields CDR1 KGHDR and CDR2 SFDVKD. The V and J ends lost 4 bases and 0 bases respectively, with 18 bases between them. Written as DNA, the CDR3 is TGTGCCACCAGTGACCCCACCCGGCGGGCCGGCTCCTACAATGAGCAGTTCTTC. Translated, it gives CATSDPTRRAGSYNEQFF.

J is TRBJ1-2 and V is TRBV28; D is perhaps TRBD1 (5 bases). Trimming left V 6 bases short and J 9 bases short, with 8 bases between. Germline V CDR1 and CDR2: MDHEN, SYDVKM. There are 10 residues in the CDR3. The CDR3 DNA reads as TGTGCCAGCAGCTCGGGACGCTACACCTTC. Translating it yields CASSSGRYTF.

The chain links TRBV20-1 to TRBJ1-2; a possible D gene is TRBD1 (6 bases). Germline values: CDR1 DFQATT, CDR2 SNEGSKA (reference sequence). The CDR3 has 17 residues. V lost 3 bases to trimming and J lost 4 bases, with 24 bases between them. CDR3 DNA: TGCAGTGCTAGTTGGCCACCCCCGGGACAAAGTAGCTATGGCTACACCTTC. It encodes CSASWPPPGQSSYGYTF.

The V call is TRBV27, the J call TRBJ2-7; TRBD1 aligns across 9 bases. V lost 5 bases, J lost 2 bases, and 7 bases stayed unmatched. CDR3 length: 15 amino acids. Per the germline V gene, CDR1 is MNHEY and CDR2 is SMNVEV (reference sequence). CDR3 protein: CASSVRQGGPYEQYF. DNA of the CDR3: TGTGCCAGCAGTGTCCGACAGGGGGGTCCCTACGAGCAGTACTTC.

The CDR3 loop reads CASSVGGGAIAFF. The CDR3 DNA reads as TGTGCCAGCAGCGTAGGTGGGGGGGCAATTGCTTTCTTT. The chain uses TRBV9 and TRBJ1-1; D is possibly TRBD1 (6 bases). Trimming removed 0 bases at V and 11 bases at J, with 14 bases between. This CDR3 region has 13 residues. CDR1 is SGDLS and CDR2 is YYNGEE in the germline V gene.

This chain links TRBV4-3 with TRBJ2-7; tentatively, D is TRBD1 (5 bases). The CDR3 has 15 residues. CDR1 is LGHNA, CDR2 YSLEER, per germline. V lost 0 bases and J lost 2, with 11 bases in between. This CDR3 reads CASSQDRQGPYEQYF. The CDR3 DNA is TGCGCCAGCAGCCAAGATCGGCAGGGCCCCTACGAGCAGTACTTC.

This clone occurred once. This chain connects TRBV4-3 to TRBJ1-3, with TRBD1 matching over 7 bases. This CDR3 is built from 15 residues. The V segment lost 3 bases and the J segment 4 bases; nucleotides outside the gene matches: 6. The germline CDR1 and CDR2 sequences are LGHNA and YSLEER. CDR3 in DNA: TGCGCCAGCAGCCAGTCGGAGGGACAGGGAAACACCATATATTTT. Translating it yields CASSQSEGQGNTIYF.

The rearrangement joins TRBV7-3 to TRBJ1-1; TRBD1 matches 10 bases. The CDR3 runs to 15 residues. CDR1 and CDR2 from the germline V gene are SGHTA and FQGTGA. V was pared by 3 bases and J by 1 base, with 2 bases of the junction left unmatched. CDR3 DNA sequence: TGTGCCAGCAGCTTTGGGGACAGGGGGAACACTGAAGCTTTCTTT. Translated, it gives CASSFGDRGNTEAFF.

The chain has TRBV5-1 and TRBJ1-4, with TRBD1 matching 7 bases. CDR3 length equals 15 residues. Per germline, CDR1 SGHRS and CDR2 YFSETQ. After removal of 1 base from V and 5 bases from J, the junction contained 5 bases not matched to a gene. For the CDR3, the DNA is TGCGCCAGCAGCTTGCGGGGGACAGTAAATGAAAAACTGTTTTTT. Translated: CASSLRGTVNEKLFF.

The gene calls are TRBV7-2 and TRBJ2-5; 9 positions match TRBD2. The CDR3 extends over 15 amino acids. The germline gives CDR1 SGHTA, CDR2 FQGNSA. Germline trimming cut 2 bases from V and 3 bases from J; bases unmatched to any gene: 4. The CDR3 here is CASSLMLAGKETQYF. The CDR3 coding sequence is TGTGCCAGCAGCTTAATGCTAGCGGGAAAAGAGACCCAGTACTTC.

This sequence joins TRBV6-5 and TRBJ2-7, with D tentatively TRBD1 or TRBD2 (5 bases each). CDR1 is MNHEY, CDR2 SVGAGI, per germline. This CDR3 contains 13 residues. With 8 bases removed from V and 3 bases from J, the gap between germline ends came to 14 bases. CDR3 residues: CASQGPLGYEQYF. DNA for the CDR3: TGTGCCAGCCAGGGACCTTTAGGCTACGAGCAGTACTTC.

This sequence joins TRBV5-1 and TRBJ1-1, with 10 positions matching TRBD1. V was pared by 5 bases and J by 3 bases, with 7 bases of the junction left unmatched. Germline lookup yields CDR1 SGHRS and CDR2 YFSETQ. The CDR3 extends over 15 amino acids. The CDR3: CASSFGQGVDTEAFF. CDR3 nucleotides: TGCGCCAGCAGTTTTGGACAGGGGGTAGACACTGAAGCTTTCTTT.